One sample yielded the 26 T cell receptor beta chains listed below, sequenced in a study of identical twins. In TCRdb, the 5' RACE reads were re-called with MiXCR into one record per CDR3 protein. The data hold around 650,000 distinct CDR3 sequences, with roughly 7.2% observed a single time. The same specimen was also included in a second study, on yellow fever vaccine responses in identical twins.

Sequencing was done on a sample of PBMCs. The receptors stem from a woman aged 18-29 years in good health.

This clonotype was seen repeatedly, ten times or more. The J gene is TRBJ1-2, the V gene TRBV29-1; 10 nucleotides agree with TRBD1. Germline V CDR1 and CDR2: SQVTM, ANQGSEA. The CDR3 contains 19 residues. V trimming: 0 bases; J trimming: 4 bases; junction bases outside the gene matches: 17. CDR3 protein: CSVEDRSHDRGRTVYGYTF. CDR3 sequence (DNA): TGCAGCGTTGAAGATAGGTCCCATGACAGGGGGCGAACCGTCTATGGCTACACCTTC.

The chain employs TRBV6-1 and TRBJ2-1; D perhaps matches TRBD2 (7 bases). V was shortened by 4 bases and J by 8 bases, with 18 bases between the two germline ends. This CDR3 has 15 residues. Germline CDR1 reads MNHNS; CDR2 reads SASEGT. The CDR3 is CASSVSPGGQDEQFF. The CDR3 bases are TGTGCCAGCAGTGTATCCCCCGGGGGGCAGGATGAGCAGTTCTTC.

V gene TRBV12-3 or TRBV12-4 combines with J gene TRBJ2-1; 7 bases are a match to TRBD2. The trim removed 1 base at V and 5 bases at J, leaving 11 bases unmatched. The CDR3 has 17 amino acids. Here the CDR3 DNA reads TGTGCCAGCAGTTTAGGGTTCGGGGGGACGAGCAACAATGAGCAGTTCTTC. This sequence encodes CASSLGFGGTSNNEQFF.

V gene TRBV5-1 combines with J gene TRBJ2-2, with unresolved D. CDR3 length: 13 residues. V dropped 0 bases and J dropped 4 bases, with 4 bases sitting between them. Looked up from germline, CDR1 is SGHRS and CDR2 is YFSETQ. CDR3 amino acids: CASSLEATGELFF. CDR3 bases: TGCGCCAGCAGCTTGGAAGCCACCGGGGAGCTGTTTTTT.

This clonotype was seen at least ten times. V gene TRBV5-1 combines with J gene TRBJ1-5, with a possible D match to TRBD1 (5 bases). The CDR3 is 15 residues long. V gave up 1 base and J gave up 0 bases, with 8 bases separating them. In germline, CDR1 is SGHRS, CDR2 YFSETQ. CDR3 region: CASSLTGRSNQPQHF. As DNA, the CDR3 is TGCGCCAGCAGCTTGACGGGGCGTAGCAATCAGCCCCAGCATTTT. Based on the CDR3 plus reference TRBV5-1 and TRBJ1-5, the full variable domain is KAGVTQTPRYLIKTRGQQVTLSCSPISGHRSVSWYQQTPGQGLQFLFEYFSETQRNKGNFPGRFSGRQFSNSRSEMNVSTLELGDSALYLCASSLTGRSNQPQHFGDGTRLSIL.

The V gene is TRBV6-1, the J gene TRBJ2-1, with 7 bases lining up with TRBD2. The germline V gene encodes CDR1 MNHNS and CDR2 SASEGT. V was pared by 6 bases and J by 7 bases, with 9 bases of the junction left unmatched. The CDR3 consists of 14 residues. The CDR3 here is CASSWGGGPNEQFF. The CDR3, as DNA: TGTGCCAGCAGCTGGGGGGGAGGGCCGAATGAGCAGTTCTTC.

Turning to this clonotype: A junction end diverges from the germline sequence, so it may reflect a read error. The J gene is TRBJ2-4, the V gene TRBV13; D possibly matches TRBD1 or TRBD2 (5 bases each). This CDR3 region has 14 residues. The germline gives CDR1 PRHDT, CDR2 FYEKMQ (reference sequence). CDR3 DNA: TGTGCCACCAGCGAGCTGGGGGTCAAAAACATTCAGTACTTC. Its translation: CATSELGVKNIQYF.

This clonotype was counted ten times or more. The rearrangement joins TRBV7-9 to TRBJ2-3; 7 bases fit TRBD1. CDR1 and CDR2 from the germline V gene are SEHNR and FQNEAQ (reference sequence). V shed 5 bases and J 0 bases; nucleotides not matched to a gene: 5. The CDR3 consists of 15 residues. Here the CDR3 DNA reads TGTGCCAGCAGCCCGACAGGGTCTAGCACAGATACGCAGTATTTT. Amino acids: CASSPTGSSTDTQYF.

The chain uses TRBV3-1 and TRBJ2-7, with 8 bases matching TRBD2. CDR3 length equals 15 residues. V shed 0 bases and J 2 bases; nucleotides not matched to a gene: 3. The germline gives CDR1 LGHDT, CDR2 YNNKEL (reference sequence). CDR3 coding DNA: TGTGCCAGCAGCCAAGATCCGGGAGGGGCCTACGAGCAGTACTTC. Protein product: CASSQDPGGAYEQYF.

The chain couples TRBV3-1 to TRBJ1-2; D remains unclear. The V gene's germline CDR1 is LGHDT and CDR2 YNNKEL (reference sequence). The CDR3 has 13 residues. Between the trimmed V and J ends, which lost 1 base and 5 bases, there was a span of 8 bases. The CDR3 DNA is TGTGCCAGCAGCCAAGGAGTGTATTATGGCTACACCTTC. This codes for CASSQGVYYGYTF.

This clonotype appeared many times. V is TRBV6-2 or TRBV6-3 and J is TRBJ2-5; no clear D. V was trimmed by 2 bases and J by 5 bases, leaving 15 bases between them. This CDR3 has 15 amino acids. The germline CDR1 and CDR2 sequences are MNHEY and SVGEGT. The CDR3 DNA reads TGTGCCAGCAGTTACGTAAGAGGATTCGGGGAGACCCAGTACTTC. The encoded protein is CASSYVRGFGETQYF.

This clonotype showed up just a few times. V gene TRBV2 combines with J gene TRBJ2-4; 8 bases are a match to TRBD1. CDR1 is SNHLY, CDR2 FYNNEI, per germline. J gave up 15 bases and V 5 bases, and 6 bases lay outside the gene matches. CDR3 length equals 11 residues. DNA of the CDR3: TGTGCCAGCAGTAACGACAGGGGACGGTACTTC. Encoded protein: CASSNDRGRYF.

To note about this clonotype: Mismatch with germline at one junction end may stem from a read error. The gene calls are TRBV7-8 and TRBJ2-7; 8 bases agree with TRBD1. CDR1 and CDR2 from the germline V gene are SGHVS and FQNEAQ. The CDR3 extends over 16 amino acids. In DNA form, the CDR3 reads TGTGCCAGCAGCTTTGACCGGGACAGGTCATCCTTCGAGCAGTACTTC. It yields the protein CASSFDRDRSSFEQYF.

This clonotype has at least ten counts. The chain combines TRBV11-3 with TRBJ1-1, with D tentatively TRBD1 (5 bases). The germline V gene encodes CDR1 SGHNT and CDR2 YENEEA. V was clipped by 2 bases and J by 0 bases, with 13 bases between them. This CDR3 region has 16 residues. In nucleotides, the CDR3 is TGTGCCAGCAGCTTAAGACAGTTATCCTTGAACACTGAAGCTTTCTTT. This translates into CASSLRQLSLNTEAFF.

This clonotype was counted at least ten times. The V and J genes are TRBV20-1 and TRBJ2-1; 8 bases agree with TRBD2. This CDR3 region has 15 residues. Germline loops: CDR1 DFQATT, CDR2 SNEGSKA (reference sequence). The trim removed 1 base at V and 3 bases at J, leaving 5 bases unmatched. The CDR3 DNA follows: TGCAGTGCTAGAGCTCCAGCGGGGGACTACAATGAGCAGTTCTTC. Protein: CSARAPAGDYNEQFF.

This clonotype was detected many times. The chain carries TRBV5-1 and TRBJ2-3; the D gene is possibly TRBD2 (5 bases). Germline V gene sequence: CDR1 SGHRS, CDR2 YFSETQ. The germline V and J ends were trimmed by 5 bases and 0 bases, with 10 bases remaining between them. The CDR3 contains 14 residues. CDR3 nucleotides: TGCGCCAGCAGGAGGGCTACTAGCACAGATACGCAGTATTTT. Amino acids: CASRRATSTDTQYF.

The chain links TRBV20-1 to TRBJ2-3, with TRBD1 identical over 9 bases. The CDR3 sequence is 15 residues long. V dropped 0 bases and J dropped 2; count of bases not matched to a gene: 3. Germline CDR1 DFQATT, CDR2 SNEGSKA (reference sequence). CDR3 bases: TGCAGTGCTAGAGATACAGGGGGCGCCACAGATACGCAGTATTTT. Encoded protein: CSARDTGGATDTQYF.

The chain uses TRBV7-6 and TRBJ2-7, with 11 bases lining up with TRBD2. The CDR3 extends over 15 amino acids. V shed 5 bases and J 3 bases; nucleotides not matched to a gene: 6. Germline CDR1 reads SGHVS; CDR2 reads FNYEAQ. DNA of the CDR3: TGTGCCAGCAGCCTCGGGACTAGCGGACACTACGAGCAGTACTTC. Its protein product is CASSLGTSGHYEQYF.

This clonotype came up a few times. This chain connects TRBV6-1 to TRBJ2-1; TRBD2 matches at 9 bases. The CDR3 runs to 16 residues. V lost 7 bases, J lost 3 bases, and 10 bases stayed unmatched. The germline CDR1 and CDR2 sequences are MNHNS and SASEGT. The CDR3 DNA sequence: TGTGCCAGCACCGAACCCAGCGGGGGGTTCTACAATGAGCAGTTCTTC. Encoded protein: CASTEPSGGFYNEQFF.

The chain carries TRBV10-3 and TRBJ2-5, with 8 bases lining up with TRBD1. Germline CDR1 reads ENHRY; CDR2 reads SYGVKD. The CDR3 is 14 amino acids. V shed 3 bases and J 5 bases; nucleotides not matched to a gene: 5. CDR3 sequence: CAISDRGLGETQYF. CDR3 bases: TGTGCCATCAGTGACAGGGGGCTGGGGGAGACCCAGTACTTC.

V and J are TRBV7-9 and TRBJ2-7; D call uncertain. From germline, CDR1 is SEHNR and CDR2 FQNEAQ (reference sequence). The CDR3 contains 17 residues. The V end was cut by 5 bases, the J end by 3 bases, with 23 bases between. The CDR3, as DNA: TGTGCCAGCAGCCCAGTGGGGTACGGCAGGCCAGACTACGAGCAGTACTTC. Translation: CASSPVGYGRPDYEQYF.

The table lists this clonotype with many counts. The V call is TRBV5-5, the J call TRBJ1-5, with D unclear. The V end was cut by 4 bases, the J end by 0 bases, with 20 bases between. The CDR3 is 18 residues long. The germline CDR1 and CDR2 sequences are SGHKS and YYEKEE (reference sequence). The CDR3 spells CASSPTPPSTYSNQPQHF. The CDR3 region has the DNA TGTGCCAGCAGCCCAACACCTCCCTCGACTTATAGCAATCAGCCCCAGCATTTT.

This clonotype turned up a few times. CDR3 sequence: CASSLSALSQADTQYF. CDR3 bases: TGTGCCAGCAGCTTAAGCGCCCTAAGCCAGGCAGATACGCAGTATTTT. V gene TRBV7-3 combines with J gene TRBJ2-3; D unclear. CDR1 and CDR2 from the germline V gene are SGHTA and FQGTGA. Trimming cost V 1 base and J 4 bases, with 15 bases left between them. The CDR3 loop spans 16 amino acids.

The gene calls are TRBV12-3 or TRBV12-4 and TRBJ2-3, with TRBD2 identical over 11 bases. J lost 0 bases, V lost 11 bases, and 16 bases had no gene match. The length of the CDR3 is 18 residues. The CDR3 here is CAFRLLASGRTSTDTQYF. For the CDR3, the DNA is TGTGCCTTCAGATTGCTGGCTAGCGGGAGGACAAGCACAGATACGCAGTATTTT.

This clonotype has just a few counts. The J gene is TRBJ2-7, the V gene TRBV28; D unresolved. The V gene's germline CDR1 is MDHEN and CDR2 SYDVKM. The V end lost 6 bases, the J end lost 1 base, and 16 bases lay between the germline ends. The CDR3 sequence is 15 residues long. CDR3 residues: CASRSVVQASYEQYV. In DNA form, the CDR3 reads TGTGCCAGCAGGTCGGTGGTCCAGGCATCCTACGAGCAGTACGTC.

This clonotype was picked up a small number of times. The chain is built from TRBV7-2 and TRBJ2-7; 7 positions match TRBD2. Trimming at V came to 4 bases and at J to 2 bases, leaving 5 bases not matched to a gene. There are 14 residues in the CDR3. Germline V gene sequence: CDR1 SGHTA, CDR2 FQGNSA. This chain's CDR3 is CASSSSGNPYEQYF. The CDR3 nucleotides read TGTGCCAGCAGCTCGAGCGGGAACCCCTACGAGCAGTACTTC.